The 25 T cell receptor beta chains in this list originate from one sample, sequenced in a study of T cell responses to AZD1222 COVID-19 vaccine. Sequencing was performed with immunoSEQ multiplex PCR; in TCRdb, only in-frame clones are kept and a portion is missing. The repertoire consists of 150,000 to 200,000 clones, with about 89% occurring once and the leading ten covering around 2.9%. The material sequenced was peripheral blood, taken on day 0 of MenACWY control vaccination. These receptors came from an adult in good health.

The CDR3 DNA reads TGCGCCAGCAGCTCTAACGTGGTAACGGCGGTCAGCACAGATACGCAGTATTTT. This sequence encodes CASSSNVVTAVSTDTQYF. The rearrangement joins TRBV5-1 to TRBJ2-3; D not certain. Germline-derived CDR1 and CDR2 are SGHRS and YFSETQ. The CDR3 runs 18 residues. V was clipped by 3 bases and J by 0 bases, with 20 bases between them.

J is TRBJ2-7 and V is TRBV27; TRBD2 agrees at 12 bases. The CDR3 has 19 amino acids. The V and J ends lost 6 bases and 5 bases, in that order; junction bases with no gene match: 20. Germline-derived CDR1 and CDR2 are MNHEY and SMNVEV (reference sequence). CDR3 sequence (DNA): TGTGCCAGCAGCCCCGAAAGACTAGCGGGAGTCTATACCCTCGACGAGCAGTACTTC. Translating gives CASSPERLAGVYTLDEQYF.

CDR3 sequence reads: CASSRRTGELFF. The CDR3 nucleotides read TGTGCCAGCAGCCGCCGTACCGGGGAGCTGTTTTTT. The chain is built from TRBV3-1 (or the pseudogene TRBV3-2) and TRBJ2-2; D is uncertain. The CDR3 contains 12 residues. Germline assignment: CDR1 LGHDT and CDR2 YNNKEL (reference sequence). V lost 4 bases, J lost 5 bases, and 5 bases lay in between.

The sample holds one count of this clone. This chain joins TRBV5-5 and TRBJ2-1, with 10 bases that match TRBD1. Trimming at V came to 3 bases and at J to 2 bases, leaving 2 bases not matched to a gene. The CDR3 is 15 amino acids. CDR1 and CDR2 (germline): SGHKS, YYEKEE (reference sequence). CDR3 in amino acids: CASSSGQGAYNEQFF. CDR3 DNA sequence: TGTGCCAGCAGCTCCGGACAGGGGGCCTACAATGAGCAGTTCTTC. The full variable domain, in which reference TRBV5-5 and TRBJ2-1 provide the parts outside the CDR3, is DAGVTQSPTHLIKTRGQQVTLRCSPISGHKSVSWYQQVLGQGPQFIFQYYEKEERGRGNFPDRFSARQFPNYSSELNVNALLLGDSALYLCASSSGQGAYNEQFFGPGTRLTVL.

The chain carries TRBV7-2 and TRBJ2-2; 11 bases align to TRBD1. The CDR3 consists of 16 residues. The V and J ends lost 5 bases and 5 bases, in that order; junction bases with no gene match: 7. Per germline, CDR1 SGHTA and CDR2 FQGNSA. CDR3 DNA sequence: TGTGCCAGCAGCACCAGGACAGGGGGCAGAACCGGGGAGCTGTTTTTT. It translates to CASSTRTGGRTGELFF.

The rearrangement uses TRBV5-4 and TRBJ2-7, with 9 bases aligning to TRBD2. With V trimmed by 3 bases and J by 4 bases, 5 bases remained unmatched. CDR3 length: 14 amino acids. Germline V gene sequence: CDR1 SGHNT, CDR2 YYREEE (reference sequence). CDR3: CASSSGTSPYEQYF. The CDR3 coding sequence is TGTGCCAGCAGCTCCGGGACTAGCCCGTACGAGCAGTACTTC.

There are a few counts of this clone. The chain links TRBV10-3 to TRBJ1-2, with TRBD1 identical over 7 bases. V gave up 10 bases and J gave up 6 bases; unmatched junction bases: 17. CDR1 and CDR2 (germline): ENHRY, SYGVKD. The CDR3 extends over 15 amino acids. CDR3 sequence (DNA): TGTGCCACCGTCGCCGCGGGGTCGACAGGGAATGGCTACACCTTC. It yields the protein CATVAAGSTGNGYTF.

This chain joins TRBV5-1 and TRBJ2-2, with 8 bases that match TRBD1. The J segment lost 6 bases and the V segment lost 4 bases, leaving 17 bases of the junction unmatched. Germline V gives CDR1 SGHRS, CDR2 YFSETQ. The CDR3 contains 18 residues. The DNA for the CDR3 is TGCGCCAGCAGCCCGCTCTCAACACGGACAGGGCAGTCCGGGGAGCTGTTTTTT. This sequence encodes CASSPLSTRTGQSGELFF.

The V gene is TRBV6-5, the J gene TRBJ2-1; no clear D gene. The CDR3 runs to 14 residues. The germline V gene has CDR1 MNHEY and CDR2 SVGAGI. Trimming shortened V by 3 bases and J by 1 base, and 7 bases separated the two germline ends. Here the CDR3 reads CASSYILSYNEQFF. Written as DNA, the CDR3 is TGTGCCAGCAGTTATATCCTGTCCTACAATGAGCAGTTCTTC.

This clone has only a few counts. This chain links TRBV19 with TRBJ1-2, with 9 bases identical to TRBD1. CDR1 is LNHDA and CDR2 is SQIVND in the germline V gene (reference sequence). CDR3 length: 16 amino acids. J was trimmed by 4 bases and V by 4 bases; bases with no gene match: 10. CDR3 sequence: CASSTGQGSVVYGYTF. The CDR3 nucleotides are TGTGCCAGTAGTACCGGACAGGGGTCGGTTGTCTATGGCTACACCTTC.

V is TRBV7-6 and J is TRBJ2-3; the match to TRBD1 covers 7 bases. Trimming took 3 bases from V and 0 from J; bases not matched to a gene: 3. CDR3 length: 15 residues. The germline V gene encodes CDR1 SGHVS and CDR2 FNYEAQ. This CDR3 reads CASSFAGGSTDTQYF. In DNA form, the CDR3 reads TGTGCCAGCAGCTTTGCAGGGGGAAGCACAGATACGCAGTATTTT.

This rearrangement joins TRBV28 to TRBJ2-7; D is unclear. Germline CDR1 and CDR2: MDHEN and SYDVKM. V was shortened by 4 bases and J by 0 bases, with 16 bases between the two germline ends. This CDR3 is built from 16 residues. This CDR3 reads CASSSPRRRASYEQYF. The CDR3 DNA follows: TGTGCCAGCAGTTCACCGAGGCGAAGGGCCTCCTACGAGCAGTACTTC.

The CDR3 is CASSKVSQNIRQGGANEKLFF. The CDR3 DNA follows: TGTGCCAGCAGCAAAGTTTCCCAAAATATCCGGCAGGGGGGGGCTAATGAAAAACTGTTTTTT. The chain combines TRBV21-1 with TRBJ1-4. TRBV21-1 is listed as a pseudogene. The CDR3 length is 21 residues.

The chain is built from TRBV9 and TRBJ2-5; TRBD1 matches 7 bases. Germline V gene sequence: CDR1 SGDLS, CDR2 YYNGEE. J was trimmed by 5 bases and V by 0 bases; bases with no gene match: 7. This CDR3 contains 15 residues. As DNA, the CDR3 is TGTGCCAGCAGCGTAGAAGAGGGGGCGAGGGAGACCCAGTACTTC. Translating gives CASSVEEGARETQYF.

The chain joins TRBV6-5 to TRBJ1-4; D is perhaps TRBD1 (6 bases). V was clipped by 5 bases and J by 5 bases, with 15 bases between them. The CDR3 has 15 amino acids. The germline V gene encodes CDR1 MNHEY and CDR2 SVGAGI. The CDR3 DNA reads TGTGCCAGCAGTCCCAGGGAGGGGGGGAATGAAAAACTGTTTTTT. This codes for CASSPREGGNEKLFF.

CDR3 amino acids: CASSNGDEQYF. CDR3 bases: TGTGCCAGCAGTAACGGAGACGAGCAGTACTTC. This chain joins TRBV6-6 and TRBJ2-7; D gene uncertain. The CDR3 runs to 11 residues. The ends were cut back, 5 bases at V and 5 bases at J, with 7 bases in the middle. Germline V gene lookup returns CDR1 MNHNY and CDR2 SVGAGI (reference sequence).

The rearrangement links TRBV19 to TRBJ1-3; D unresolved. Looked up from germline, CDR1 is LNHDA and CDR2 is SQIVND (reference sequence). CDR3 length: 15 amino acids. V gave up 7 bases and J gave up 0 bases, with 13 bases separating them. The CDR3 DNA sequence: TGTGCCAGTACTCCACTTGCAGGCTCTGGAAACACCATATATTTT. Its protein is CASTPLAGSGNTIYF.

The chain recombines TRBV7-9 with TRBJ2-3, with unresolved D. Germline CDR1 reads SEHNR; CDR2 reads FQNEAQ (reference sequence). Between the trimmed V and J ends, which lost 5 bases and 2 bases, there was a span of 11 bases. The CDR3 extends over 14 amino acids. CDR3 sequence reads: CASSPRAHTDTQYF. The CDR3, as DNA: TGTGCCAGCAGCCCCCGGGCCCACACAGATACGCAGTATTTT.

The rearrangement links TRBV28 to TRBJ1-4; D remains unclear. The CDR3 extends over 14 amino acids. The ends were cut back, 3 bases at V and 0 bases at J, with 5 bases in the middle. The germline gives CDR1 MDHEN, CDR2 SYDVKM. The CDR3 DNA reads as TGTGCCAGCAGTTTCCTTTCAACTAATGAAAAACTGTTTTTT. Its protein product is CASSFLSTNEKLFF.

This chain joins TRBV5-1 and TRBJ2-2; D is unresolved. The V end was cut by 0 bases, the J end by 1 base, with 7 bases between. The CDR3 runs 15 residues. Germline V gene data show CDR1 as SGHRS and CDR2 as YFSETQ. The CDR3 region is CASSLEGKNTGELFF. For the CDR3, the DNA is TGCGCCAGCAGCTTGGAAGGGAAGAACACCGGGGAGCTGTTTTTT.

The chain is built from TRBV30 and TRBJ1-2; D not resolved. Germline assignment: CDR1 GTSNPN and CDR2 SVGIG (reference sequence). Trimming left V 1 base short and J 4 bases short, with 4 bases between. The CDR3 totals 11 residues. CDR3 protein: CAWSGGYGYTF. CDR3 sequence (DNA): TGTGCCTGGAGTGGGGGCTATGGCTACACCTTC.

The sample holds one count of this clone. The chain uses TRBV30 and TRBJ2-2, with no clear D. The V end lost 1 base, the J end lost 4 bases, and 4 bases lay between the germline ends. The CDR3 consists of 12 residues. The germline V gene has CDR1 GTSNPN and CDR2 SVGIG (reference sequence). Here the CDR3 DNA reads TGTGCCTGGAGTGCCCGCACCGGGGAGCTGTTTTTT. It is translated as CAWSARTGELFF.

The chain employs TRBV11-3 and TRBJ2-3, with D possibly being TRBD2 (6 bases). Germline-derived CDR1 and CDR2 are SGHNT and YENEEA. This CDR3 contains 15 residues. Deletions cut 1 base from V and 0 bases from J, with 8 bases between. The DNA for the CDR3 is TGTGCCAGCAGCTTAGGCAGCGGGAGCACAGATACGCAGTATTTT. It is translated as CASSLGSGSTDTQYF.

The rearrangement joins TRBV28 to TRBJ1-1; the match to TRBD1 covers 9 bases. V was clipped by 6 bases and J by 9 bases; unmatched bases: 11. CDR1 is MDHEN and CDR2 is SYDVKM in the germline V gene. CDR3 length: 14 residues. CDR3 sequence reads: CASSPPIGTGKAFF. The CDR3 bases are TGTGCCAGCAGCCCTCCCATCGGGACAGGGAAAGCTTTCTTT.

The chain carries TRBV7-6 and TRBJ2-7, with TRBD2 matching over 13 bases. The junction had 5 bases not matched to a gene; V was cut back by 4 bases and J by 2 bases. Germline CDR1 is SGHVS and CDR2 is FNYEAQ. This CDR3 has 16 residues. CDR3 sequence (DNA): TGTGCCAGCAGCTCCGAACTAGCGGGAGGGACCTACGAGCAGTACTTC. Translation: CASSSELAGGTYEQYF.